Below are 29 T cell receptor beta chains sequenced from a single sample in a study of response to subunit inactivated influenza vaccine. TCRdb recomputed calls from the RT-PCR reads with MiXCR, one row per CDR3 protein. Altogether 280,000 or so distinct CDR3 sequences are present, 21% being singletons, with the ten largest covering roughly 10%. The sequences come from PBMCs from blood, collected 21 months after vaccination. Receptors originate from a man in his fifties or sixties who received an inactivated influenza vaccine.

This clonotype was detected only a few times. This sequence joins TRBV6-1 and TRBJ1-6; D is possibly TRBD1 (5 bases). V was cut by 6 bases and J by 6 bases, with 9 bases left in between. CDR1 is MNHNS and CDR2 is SASEGT in the germline V gene. The CDR3 is 13 amino acids. The DNA for the CDR3 is TGTGCCAGCAGGGACATTATTAATTCACCCCTCCACTTT. Translation gives CASRDIINSPLHF.

The V and J genes are TRBV3-1 and TRBJ2-5, with 7 bases identical to TRBD1. Germline CDR1 LGHDT, CDR2 YNNKEL (reference sequence). This CDR3 region has 15 residues. The J segment lost 5 bases and the V segment lost 0 bases, leaving 6 bases of the junction unmatched. For the CDR3, the DNA is TGTGCCAGCAGCCAAGACCGACAGGGTGAGGAGACCCAGTACTTC. This sequence encodes CASSQDRQGEETQYF.

V is TRBV5-6 and J is TRBJ1-4; 9 bases are shared with TRBD1. Germline lookup yields CDR1 SGHDT and CDR2 YYEEEE. The CDR3 spans 15 residues. V dropped 4 bases and J dropped 8; count of bases not matched to a gene: 9. CDR3 DNA sequence: TGTGCCAGCAGCACCGGACAGGGGTTTTTGGAAAAACTGTTTTTT. It encodes CASSTGQGFLEKLFF.

This clonotype was counted only a few times. This chain links TRBV29-1 with TRBJ1-1; D remains unclear. Germline-derived CDR1 and CDR2 are SQVTM and ANQGSEA. The length of the CDR3 is 13 residues. V shed 0 bases and J shed 3 bases, with 8 bases lying between them. The DNA for the CDR3 is TGCAGCGTTGAAGATCTCTGGCACACTGAAGCTTTCTTT. Translating gives CSVEDLWHTEAFF.

This clonotype was recorded a few times. The chain links TRBV5-1 to TRBJ2-5; 8 nucleotides align to TRBD2. Per the germline V gene, CDR1 is SGHRS and CDR2 is YFSETQ. Losses at the gene ends were 1 base for V and 2 bases for J; bases not matched to a gene: 7. The CDR3 extends over 16 amino acids. The CDR3: CASSLSGTRLQETQYF. The CDR3, as DNA: TGCGCCAGCAGCTTGTCCGGGACTAGACTTCAAGAGACCCAGTACTTC.

V usage is TRBV2 and J usage is TRBJ2-1; D remains ambiguous. The germline CDR1 and CDR2 sequences are SNHLY and FYNNEI. V was trimmed by 5 bases and J by 9 bases, leaving 17 bases between them. This CDR3 has 14 amino acids. The CDR3 DNA reads TGTGCCAGCAGTCCCCGAGGAGAATTGAGTGAGCAGTTCTTC. Translating it yields CASSPRGELSEQFF. Full variable domain (remainder filled in from reference TRBV2 and TRBJ2-1): EPEVTQTPSHQVTQMGQEVILRCVPISNHLYFYWYRQILGQKVEFLVSFYNNEISEKSEIFDDQFSVERPDGSNFTLKIRSTKLEDSAMYFCASSPRGELSEQFFGPGTRLTVL.

This clonotype has just a few counts. This rearrangement joins TRBV20-1 to TRBJ2-7; no clear D gene. V dropped 0 bases and J dropped 6 bases, with 12 bases sitting between them. From germline, CDR1 is DFQATT and CDR2 SNEGSKA (reference sequence). The CDR3 is made up of 13 amino acids. The CDR3 reads CSAREGIRGEQYF. CDR3 bases: TGCAGTGCTAGAGAGGGGATTCGTGGCGAGCAGTACTTC.

This clonotype was counted between two and nine times. The rearrangement joins TRBV7-9 to TRBJ2-1; TRBD2 agrees at 8 bases. After removal of 1 base from V and 4 bases from J, the junction contained 3 bases not matched to a gene. The length of the CDR3 is 15 residues. Germline values: CDR1 SEHNR, CDR2 FQNEAQ (reference sequence). CDR3 amino acids: CASSLDGRGYNEQFF. Here the CDR3 DNA reads TGTGCCAGCAGCTTAGACGGGAGGGGTTACAATGAGCAGTTCTTC.

The rearrangement links TRBV6-6 to TRBJ1-4; no reliable D call. Germline V gene sequence: CDR1 MNHNY, CDR2 SVGAGI (reference sequence). V gave up 6 bases and J gave up 4 bases, with 6 bases separating them. This CDR3 comprises 12 residues. CDR3 amino acids: CASRGGNEKLFF. The CDR3 DNA is TGTGCCAGCAGGGGTGGTAATGAAAAACTGTTTTTT.

This chain joins TRBV4-2 and TRBJ2-4, with D possibly being TRBD1 (7 bases). Germline CDR1 reads LGHNA; CDR2 reads YNFKEQ. V lost 2 bases to trimming and J lost 0 bases, with 11 bases between them. The CDR3 is made up of 16 amino acids. The CDR3 bases are TGTGCCAGCAGCCAAAACAGGGGACTAGCCAAAAACATTCAGTACTTC. Encoded protein: CASSQNRGLAKNIQYF.

The gene calls are TRBV10-3 and TRBJ1-2, with 12 bases aligning to TRBD1. The ends lost 7 bases at V and 6 bases at J; junction bases unmatched: 3. There are 13 residues in the CDR3. Germline CDR1 and CDR2: ENHRY and SYGVKD. The CDR3 is CAITGTGGHGYTF. In DNA, the CDR3 is TGTGCCATCACCGGGACAGGGGGCCATGGCTACACCTTC.

The chain combines TRBV20-1 with TRBJ2-3; TRBD2 matches at 9 bases. This CDR3 has 18 residues. Looked up from germline, CDR1 is DFQATT and CDR2 is SNEGSKA (reference sequence). V shed 6 bases, J shed 6 bases, and the junction held 22 bases outside the gene matches. CDR3 sequence: CSAPRLAGEGGPRDTQYF. CDR3 DNA: TGCAGTGCCCCCCGGTTAGCGGGAGAGGGGGGACCGAGGGATACGCAGTATTTT.

The chain uses TRBV4-3 and TRBJ1-2, with 9 bases lining up with TRBD1. Germline V gene data show CDR1 as LGHNA and CDR2 as YSLEER. V was clipped by 5 bases and J by 4 bases; unmatched bases: 5. CDR3 length: 14 amino acids. CDR3: CASSSKQGAYGYTF. For the CDR3, the DNA is TGCGCCAGCAGCTCAAAACAGGGGGCCTATGGCTACACCTTC.

This clonotype has just a few counts. The V and J genes are TRBV20-1 and TRBJ1-5, with D unclear. This CDR3 spans 14 amino acids. Looked up from germline, CDR1 is DFQATT and CDR2 is SNEGSKA (reference sequence). V lost 6 bases and J 0 bases, leaving 12 bases between the germline ends. The CDR3 here is CSARSGTSNQPQHF. The DNA of the CDR3 is TGCAGTGCCCGATCAGGAACTAGCAATCAGCCCCAGCATTTT.

The chain employs TRBV14 and TRBJ2-3, with D hard to call. CDR3 size: 13 residues. V was trimmed by 2 bases and J by 7 bases, leaving 10 bases between them. Germline V gene sequence: CDR1 SGHDN, CDR2 FVKESK. The CDR3 nucleotides are TGTGCCAGCAGCCAATCCGAGCCGTATACGCAGTATTTT. Amino acids: CASSQSEPYTQYF.

The chain links TRBV7-2 to TRBJ2-3; TRBD2 matches 11 bases. The J segment lost 6 bases and the V segment lost 6 bases, leaving 2 bases of the junction unmatched. There are 13 residues in the CDR3. CDR1 and CDR2 from the germline V gene are SGHTA and FQGNSA. In DNA, the CDR3 is TGTGCCAGCAGACTAGCGGGAGTGGATACGCAGTATTTT. It is translated as CASRLAGVDTQYF. The full variable domain, its missing parts supplied by reference TRBV7-2 and TRBJ2-3, is GAGVSQSPSNKVTEKGKDVELRCDPISGHTALYWYRQSLGQGLEFLIYFQGNSAPDKSGLPSDRFSAERTGGSVSTLTIQRTQQEDSAVYLCASRLAGVDTQYFGPGTRLTVL.

Turning to this clonotype: Given a much more abundant clone one base away, this may be a read error. The chain uses TRBV30 and TRBJ1-1; TRBD1 is a possible D gene (6 bases). The germline V gene encodes CDR1 GTSNPN and CDR2 SVGIG (reference sequence). The CDR3 is 12 amino acids. CDR3 nucleotide sequence: TGTGTTCTGTCAGACAGGAGCGCTGAAGCTTTCTTT. Translation gives CVLSDRSAEAFF.

This clonotype showed up just a few times. The chain links TRBV10-3 to TRBJ1-1; no firm D call. Trimming took 6 bases from V and 0 from J, leaving 8 bases between them. Germline values: CDR1 ENHRY, CDR2 SYGVKD. This CDR3 is built from 13 residues. The CDR3 sequence is CAIRGGMNTEAFF. CDR3 nucleotide sequence: TGTGCCATCAGGGGAGGAATGAACACTGAAGCTTTCTTT.

J is TRBJ2-3 and V is TRBV6-1; unclear D gene. This CDR3 comprises 12 residues. Germline loops: CDR1 MNHNS, CDR2 SASEGT. V lost 7 bases to trimming and J lost 1 base, with 6 bases between them. This CDR3 reads CASKDRTDTQYF. The CDR3 nucleotides read TGTGCCAGCAAAGACCGCACAGATACGCAGTATTTT.

A few counts support this clonotype. The J gene is TRBJ2-5, the V gene TRBV12-3 or TRBV12-4; TRBD1 agrees at 7 bases. J lost 4 bases, V lost 6 bases, and 8 bases had no gene match. This CDR3 contains 14 residues. DNA of the CDR3: TGTGCCAGCAGAAAGGGGGCGGTCCGAGAGACCCAGTACTTC. Its protein is CASRKGAVRETQYF.

This clonotype was picked up many times. The genes are TRBV7-2 and TRBJ1-5; 7 positions agree with TRBD1. The ends lost 3 bases at V and 7 bases at J; junction bases unmatched: 3. Germline CDR1 and CDR2: SGHTA and FQGNSA. The CDR3 is made up of 13 amino acids. The CDR3 DNA follows: TGTGCCAGCAGCTTGACAGGGTCCCAGCCCCAGCATTTT. Translating it yields CASSLTGSQPQHF.

This clonotype was seen only once. The chain carries TRBV28 and TRBJ1-5; D possibly corresponds to TRBD1 (5 bases). Trimming left V 6 bases short and J 10 bases short, with 22 bases between. The CDR3 has 15 residues. CDR1 is MDHEN and CDR2 is SYDVKM in the germline V gene. The CDR3 DNA reads as TGTGCCAGCAGATCCCCCCCGGGGGTAGTTTTCCCCCAGCATTTT. This sequence encodes CASRSPPGVVFPQHF.

This clonotype was observed a few times. The chain joins TRBV28 to TRBJ1-4; D gene uncertain. This CDR3 region has 14 residues. V was trimmed by 3 bases and J by 5 bases, leaving 10 bases between them. Looked up from germline, CDR1 is MDHEN and CDR2 is SYDVKM. As DNA, the CDR3 is TGTGCCAGCAGTTTCTGGACGAACAATGAAAAACTGTTTTTT. Encoded protein: CASSFWTNNEKLFF.

In the case of this clonotype: A much larger clone lies one base from this, so it may be a read error. This chain connects TRBV6-1 to TRBJ1-2; maybe TRBD1 (5 bases). Deletions cut 5 bases from V and 4 bases from J, with 14 bases between. Germline V gene sequence: CDR1 MNHNS, CDR2 SASEGT. CDR3 length: 14 residues. Here the CDR3 reads CASSMDTKIYGYTF. The CDR3 DNA sequence: TGTGCCAGCAGTATGGACACAAAGATCTATGGCTACACCTTC.

V and J are TRBV29-1 and TRBJ2-1, with D possibly TRBD2 on 6 matching bases. The CDR3 sequence is 12 residues long. Germline V lookup: CDR1 SQVTM, CDR2 ANQGSEA. Trimming cost V 4 bases and J 6 bases, with 10 bases left between them. Written as DNA, the CDR3 is TGCAGCGTTGCACAGACTAGCAATGAGCAGTTCTTC. It is translated as CSVAQTSNEQFF.

This clonotype appeared a few times. This chain uses TRBV29-1 with TRBJ1-1; possible D gene TRBD1, 5 bases. V lost 5 bases, J lost 11 bases, and 18 bases lay in between. CDR3 length: 12 amino acids. Germline CDR1 and CDR2: SQVTM and ANQGSEA. CDR3 protein: CSVWAPGGRAFF. The DNA of the CDR3 is TGCAGCGTTTGGGCCCCCGGGGGAAGGGCTTTCTTT.

This clonotype has more than one count but fewer than ten. The chain has TRBV4-3 and TRBJ1-1; D remains ambiguous. CDR1 LGHNA and CDR2 YSLEER come from the germline V gene. Trimming took off 0 bases at V and 5 bases at J, with 10 bases between the two ends. CDR3 size: 14 residues. CDR3 sequence reads: CASSQDSLGTEAFF. The CDR3, as DNA: TGCGCCAGCAGCCAAGATTCTTTGGGGACTGAAGCTTTCTTT.

This chain joins TRBV20-1 and TRBJ2-3; D might be TRBD1 (5 bases). The CDR3 contains 19 residues. The germline gives CDR1 DFQATT, CDR2 SNEGSKA (reference sequence). V was trimmed by 8 bases and J by 0 bases, leaving 30 bases between them. Written as DNA, the CDR3 is TGCAGTTCCCTACGGCCTCACCTCTCCTCAGGGCCTAGCACAGATACGCAGTATTTT. Translating it yields CSSLRPHLSSGPSTDTQYF.

This clonotype was picked up a small number of times. The V call is TRBV28, the J call TRBJ2-2; D may correspond to TRBD1 or TRBD2 (5 bases each). Germline lookup yields CDR1 MDHEN and CDR2 SYDVKM. The CDR3 is 15 residues long. V lost 7 bases and J 5 bases, leaving 17 bases between the germline ends. CDR3 in amino acids: CASILGGGLTGELFF. The DNA for the CDR3 is TGTGCCAGCATCTTGGGTGGGGGTTTGACCGGGGAGCTGTTTTTT.